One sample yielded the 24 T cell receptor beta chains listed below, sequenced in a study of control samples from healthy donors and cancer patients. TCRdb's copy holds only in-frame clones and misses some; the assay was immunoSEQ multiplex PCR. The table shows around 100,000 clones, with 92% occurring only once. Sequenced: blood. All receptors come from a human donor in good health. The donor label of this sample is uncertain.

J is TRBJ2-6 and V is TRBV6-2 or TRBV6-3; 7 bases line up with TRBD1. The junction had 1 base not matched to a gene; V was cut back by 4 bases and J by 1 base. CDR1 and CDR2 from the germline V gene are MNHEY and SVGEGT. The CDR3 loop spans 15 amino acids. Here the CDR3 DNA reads TGTGCCAGCAGTTCGACAGGGTCTGGGGCCAACGTCCTGACTTTC. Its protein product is CASSSTGSGANVLTF.

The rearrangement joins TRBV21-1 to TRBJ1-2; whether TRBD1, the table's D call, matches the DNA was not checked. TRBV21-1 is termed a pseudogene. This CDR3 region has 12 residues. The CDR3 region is CASQGQLYGYTF. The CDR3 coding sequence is TGTGCCAGCCAAGGACAGCTATATGGCTACACCTTC.

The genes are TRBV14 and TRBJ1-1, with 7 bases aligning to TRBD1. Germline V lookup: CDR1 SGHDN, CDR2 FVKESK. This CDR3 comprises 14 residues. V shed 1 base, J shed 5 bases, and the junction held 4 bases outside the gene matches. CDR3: CASSQVSTGTEAFF. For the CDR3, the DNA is TGTGCCAGCAGCCAAGTCTCGACAGGGACTGAAGCTTTCTTT.

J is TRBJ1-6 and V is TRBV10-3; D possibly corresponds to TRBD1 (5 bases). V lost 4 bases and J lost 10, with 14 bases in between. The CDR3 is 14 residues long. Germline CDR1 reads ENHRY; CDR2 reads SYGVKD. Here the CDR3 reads CAISGGGIGSPLHF. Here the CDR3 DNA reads TGTGCCATCAGTGGGGGGGGAATCGGATCACCCCTCCACTTT.

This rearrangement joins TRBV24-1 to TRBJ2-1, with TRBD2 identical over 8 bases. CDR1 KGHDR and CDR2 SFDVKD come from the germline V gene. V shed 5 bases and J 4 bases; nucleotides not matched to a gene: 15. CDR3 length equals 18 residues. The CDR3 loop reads CATSAIAGGLSIYNEQFF. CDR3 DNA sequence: TGTGCCACCAGTGCGATTGCGGGAGGACTAAGTATTTACAATGAGCAGTTCTTC.

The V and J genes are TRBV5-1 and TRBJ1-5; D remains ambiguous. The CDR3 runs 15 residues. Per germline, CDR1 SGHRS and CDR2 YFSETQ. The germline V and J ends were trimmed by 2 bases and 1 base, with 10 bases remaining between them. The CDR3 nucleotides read TGCGCCAGCAGCTTCGAGGGTGTGAGCAATCAGCCCCAGCATTTT. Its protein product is CASSFEGVSNQPQHF.

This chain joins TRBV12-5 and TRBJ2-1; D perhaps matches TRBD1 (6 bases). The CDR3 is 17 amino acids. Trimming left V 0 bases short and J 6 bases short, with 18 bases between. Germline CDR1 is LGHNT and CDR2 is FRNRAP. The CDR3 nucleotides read TGTGCTAGTGGTTTGGTACTAAGCAAACAGGGCGCCAATGAGCAGTTCTTC. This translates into CASGLVLSKQGANEQFF.

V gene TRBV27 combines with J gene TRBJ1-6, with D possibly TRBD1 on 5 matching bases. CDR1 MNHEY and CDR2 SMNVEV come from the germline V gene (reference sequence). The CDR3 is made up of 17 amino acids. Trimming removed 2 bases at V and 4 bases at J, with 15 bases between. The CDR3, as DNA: TGTGCCAGCAGTTTAGTGGCGGCAGGGAATTATAATTCACCCCTCCACTTT. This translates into CASSLVAAGNYNSPLHF.

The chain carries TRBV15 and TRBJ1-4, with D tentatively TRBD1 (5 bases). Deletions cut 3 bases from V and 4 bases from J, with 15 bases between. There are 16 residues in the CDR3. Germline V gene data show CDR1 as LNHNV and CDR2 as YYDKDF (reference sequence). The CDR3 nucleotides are TGTGCCACCAGCAGTGACCCGGGACGGATTAATGAAAAACTGTTTTTT. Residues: CATSSDPGRINEKLFF.

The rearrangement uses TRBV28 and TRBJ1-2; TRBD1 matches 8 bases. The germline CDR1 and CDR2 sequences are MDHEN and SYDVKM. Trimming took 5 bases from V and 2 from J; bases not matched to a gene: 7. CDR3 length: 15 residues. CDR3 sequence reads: CASSKLGQGNYGYTF. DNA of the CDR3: TGTGCCAGCAGTAAGCTCGGACAGGGAAACTATGGCTACACCTTC.

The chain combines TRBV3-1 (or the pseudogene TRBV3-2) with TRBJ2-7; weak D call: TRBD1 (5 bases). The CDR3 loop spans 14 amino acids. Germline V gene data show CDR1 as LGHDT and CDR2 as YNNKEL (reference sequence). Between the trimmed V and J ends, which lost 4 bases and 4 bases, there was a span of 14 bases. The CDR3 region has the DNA TGTGCCAGCAGCCTCGGCAGGGTTGGGTACGAGCAGTACTTC. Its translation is CASSLGRVGYEQYF.

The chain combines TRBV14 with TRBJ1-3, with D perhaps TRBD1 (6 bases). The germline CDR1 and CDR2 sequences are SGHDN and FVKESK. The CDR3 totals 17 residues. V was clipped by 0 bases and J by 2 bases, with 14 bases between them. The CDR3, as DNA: TGTGCCAGCAGCCAAGATCAAGAGGGGGAAGCTGGAAACACCATATATTTT. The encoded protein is CASSQDQEGEAGNTIYF.

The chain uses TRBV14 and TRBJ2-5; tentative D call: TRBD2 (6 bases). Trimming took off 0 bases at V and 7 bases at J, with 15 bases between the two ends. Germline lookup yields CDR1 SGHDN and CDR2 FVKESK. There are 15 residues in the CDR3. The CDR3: CASSQEGNGGVTQYF. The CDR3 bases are TGTGCCAGCAGCCAAGAAGGAAACGGGGGAGTGACCCAGTACTTC.

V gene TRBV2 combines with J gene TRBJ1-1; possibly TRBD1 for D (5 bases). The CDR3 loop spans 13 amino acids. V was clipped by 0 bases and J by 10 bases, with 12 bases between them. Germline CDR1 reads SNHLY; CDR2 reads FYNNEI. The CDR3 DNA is TGTGCCAGCAGTGAAGCGGCCGGGGGGGGAGCTTTCTTT. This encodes CASSEAAGGGAFF.

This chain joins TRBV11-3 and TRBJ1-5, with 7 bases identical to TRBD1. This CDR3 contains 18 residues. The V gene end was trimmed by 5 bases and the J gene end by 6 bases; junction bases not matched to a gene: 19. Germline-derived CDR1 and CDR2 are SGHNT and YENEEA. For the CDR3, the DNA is TGTGCCAGCAGCCCAGGACGAGGGGGCGAAGCAAGGAGTCAGCCCCAGCATTTT. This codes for CASSPGRGGEARSQPQHF.

The CDR3 DNA sequence: TGCGCCAGCAGCCAAGATTTGGGTGATGGCTACACCTTC. Protein sequence: CASSQDLGDGYTF. The rearrangement uses TRBV4-3 and TRBJ1-2; no reliable D call. Germline CDR1 is LGHNA and CDR2 is YSLEER. V lost 0 bases, J lost 6 bases, and 8 bases lay in between. This CDR3 contains 13 residues.

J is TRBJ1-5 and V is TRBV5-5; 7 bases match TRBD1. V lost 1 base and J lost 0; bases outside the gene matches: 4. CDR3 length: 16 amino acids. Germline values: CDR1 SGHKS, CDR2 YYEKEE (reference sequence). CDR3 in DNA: TGTGCCAGCAGCTTGAGGGCAGGGGGTAGCAATCAGCCCCAGCATTTT. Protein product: CASSLRAGGSNQPQHF.

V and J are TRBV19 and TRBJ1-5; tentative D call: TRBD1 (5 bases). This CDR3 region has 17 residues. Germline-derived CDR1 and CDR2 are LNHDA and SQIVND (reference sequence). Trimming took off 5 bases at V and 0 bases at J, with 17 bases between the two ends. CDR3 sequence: CASSVTVGGYSNQPQHF. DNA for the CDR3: TGTGCCAGTAGTGTGACAGTCGGGGGTTATAGCAATCAGCCCCAGCATTTT.

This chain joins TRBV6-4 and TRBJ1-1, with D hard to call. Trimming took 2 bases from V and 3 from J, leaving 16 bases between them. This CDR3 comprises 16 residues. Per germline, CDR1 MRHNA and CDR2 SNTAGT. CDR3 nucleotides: TGTGCCAGCAGTGACATCTATAGTGGAGTGGACACTGAAGCTTTCTTT. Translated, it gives CASSDIYSGVDTEAFF.

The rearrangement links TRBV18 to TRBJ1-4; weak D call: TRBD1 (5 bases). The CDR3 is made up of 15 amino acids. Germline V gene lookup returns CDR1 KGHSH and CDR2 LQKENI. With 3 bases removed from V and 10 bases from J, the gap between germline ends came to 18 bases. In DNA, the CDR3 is TGTGCCAGCTCACCGCCAAGGGGCTCCCTCCGAAAACTGTTTTTT. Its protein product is CASSPPRGSLRKLFF.

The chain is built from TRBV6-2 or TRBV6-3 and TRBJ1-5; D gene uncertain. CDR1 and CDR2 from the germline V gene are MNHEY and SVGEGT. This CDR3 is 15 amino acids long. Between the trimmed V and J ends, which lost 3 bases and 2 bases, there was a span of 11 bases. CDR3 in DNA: TGTGCCAGCAGTTATTACTTACGTGGCAATCAGCCCCAGCATTTT. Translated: CASSYYLRGNQPQHF.

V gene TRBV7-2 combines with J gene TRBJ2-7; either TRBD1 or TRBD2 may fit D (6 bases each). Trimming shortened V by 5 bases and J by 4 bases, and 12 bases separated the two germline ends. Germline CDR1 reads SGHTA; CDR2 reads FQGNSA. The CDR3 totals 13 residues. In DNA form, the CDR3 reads TGTGCCAGCAGCCTCGGGGGCGGGTACGAGCAGTACGTC. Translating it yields CASSLGGGYEQYV.

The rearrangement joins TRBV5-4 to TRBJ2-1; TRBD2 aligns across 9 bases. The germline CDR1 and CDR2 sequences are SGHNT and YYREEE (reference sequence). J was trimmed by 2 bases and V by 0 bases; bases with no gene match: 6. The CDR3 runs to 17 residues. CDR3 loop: CASSLVFSGGPYNEQFF. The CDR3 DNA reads TGTGCCAGCAGCTTGGTTTTTAGCGGGGGCCCCTACAATGAGCAGTTCTTC.

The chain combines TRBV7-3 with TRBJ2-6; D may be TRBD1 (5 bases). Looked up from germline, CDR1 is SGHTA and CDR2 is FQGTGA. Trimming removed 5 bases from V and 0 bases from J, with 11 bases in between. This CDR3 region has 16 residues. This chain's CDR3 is CASSPGHASGANVLTF. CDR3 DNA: TGTGCCAGCAGCCCCGGACATGCCTCTGGGGCCAACGTCCTGACTTTC.